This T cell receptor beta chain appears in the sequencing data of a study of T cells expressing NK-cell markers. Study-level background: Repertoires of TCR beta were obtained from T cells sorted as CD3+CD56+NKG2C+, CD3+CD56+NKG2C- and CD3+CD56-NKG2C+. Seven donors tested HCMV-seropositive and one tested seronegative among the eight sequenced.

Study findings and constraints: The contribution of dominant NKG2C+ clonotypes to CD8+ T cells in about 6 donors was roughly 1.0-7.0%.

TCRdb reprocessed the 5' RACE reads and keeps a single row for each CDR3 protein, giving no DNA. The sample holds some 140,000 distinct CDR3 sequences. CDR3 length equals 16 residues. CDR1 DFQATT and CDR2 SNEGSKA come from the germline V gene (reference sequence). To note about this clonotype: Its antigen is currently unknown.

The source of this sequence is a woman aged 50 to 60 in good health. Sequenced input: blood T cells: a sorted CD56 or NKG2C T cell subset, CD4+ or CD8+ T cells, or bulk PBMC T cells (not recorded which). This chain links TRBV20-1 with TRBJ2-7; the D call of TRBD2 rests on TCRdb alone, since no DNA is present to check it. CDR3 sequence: CSAVAPTSGRADEQYF.